This is a list of T cell receptor beta chains from one sample in a study of blood T cell repertoires in COVID-19. Here immunoSEQ multiplex PCR was the method, and the copy in TCRdb shows in-frame clones only, minus some. The repertoire consists of about 370,000 clones, with 80% to 90% occurring once and the leading ten covering about 2.9%. Input material: peripheral blood. The source is a woman in her 30s with COVID-19, enrolled during active disease. Both conserved end residues are part of each CDR3. A D gene is named only where the DNA matches it firmly. Size is omitted from some rows. Given values are once, few, many or a class for expanded clones.

>TRBJ2-3|TRBD2|TRBV6-2/TRBV6-3|NA
TGTGCCAGCAGTTACACCGAGGGACTAGCGGGAGTCACAGATACGCAGTATTTT
CASSYTEGLAGVTDTQYF
>TRBJ1-5|TRBD1|TRBV2|NA
TGTGCCTGTCAAGGGGGCACCTATAGCAATCAGCCCCAGCATTTT
CACQGGTYSNQPQHF
>TRBJ1-1|TRBD1|TRBV2|NA
TGTGCCAGCAGTAAAAGGACAGGGGAAGCGGAAGCTTTCTTT
CASSKRTGEAEAFF
>TRBJ2-3|TRBD2|TRBV4-2|NA
TGTGCCAGCAGCCAAGTGGGCAGCGGGGGCCGCACAGATACGCAGTATTTT
CASSQVGSGGRTDTQYF
>TRBJ2-7|TRBD2|TRBV5-4|NA
TGTGCCAGCAGGGAGGGGCGGGGGGTATCCTACGAGCAGTACTTC
CASREGRGVSYEQYF
>TRBJ1-5|NA|TRBV7-9|NA
TGTGCCAGCAGTCTGTCTGGAGGCAATCAGCCCCAGCATTTT
CASSLSGGNQPQHF
>TRBJ1-5|NA|TRBV28|NA
TGTGCCAGCCGGAACAGGGTCCCCAATCAGCCCCAGCATTTT
CASRNRVPNQPQHF
>TRBJ1-4|TRBD1|TRBV18|NA
TGTGCCAGCTCACCACAAACAGGGGGCGAAAAACTGTTTTTT
CASSPQTGGEKLFF
>TRBJ2-2|NA|TRBV5-1|NA
TGCGCCAGCAGCTTGGGACTTCAAAACACCGGGGAGCTGTTTTTT
CASSLGLQNTGELFF
>TRBJ2-5|TRBD2|TRBV5-4|NA
TGTGCCAGCAGCCCCCGGGAGCGGGGGGACCAAGAGACCCAGTACTTC
CASSPRERGDQETQYF
>TRBJ2-1|NA|TRBV27|NA
TGTGCCAGCAGGGGGGCGTGGGGCAATGAGCAGTTCTTC
CASRGAWGNEQFF
>TRBJ2-7|NA|TRBV9|NA
TGTGCCAGCAGCGAGATACCGAGCTCCTACGAGCAGTACTTC
CASSEIPSSYEQYF
>TRBJ2-5|NA|TRBV6-2/TRBV6-3|once
TGTGCCAGCAGCCCCAGGGGTCCAGAGACCCAGTACTTC
CASSPRGPETQYF
>TRBJ1-1|NA|TRBV20-1|NA
TGCAGTGCTAGTTCAGGGTTGGAGCAGAACACTGAAGCTTTCTTT
CSASSGLEQNTEAFF
>TRBJ1-4|TRBD1|TRBV18|once
TGTGCCAGCTCACCCAACTCAGGGGGGCGAGCAACTAATGAAAAACTGTTTTTT
CASSPNSGGRATNEKLFF
>TRBJ2-1|TRBD2|TRBV7-2|NA
TGTGCCAGCAGCCCAGAGGCTAGCGGAGGCTACAATGAGCAGTTCTTC
CASSPEASGGYNEQFF
>TRBJ2-2|TRBD2|TRBV7-2|NA
TGTGCCAGCAGCCTACAAGCGGGGATGAACACCGGGGAGCTGTTTTTT
CASSLQAGMNTGELFF
>TRBJ2-2|TRBD2|TRBV5-6|NA
TGTGCCAGCAGGTATACTAGCGGGGGAAGTACCGGGGAGCTGTTTTTT
CASRYTSGGSTGELFF
>TRBJ2-1|TRBD2|TRBV10-3|once
TGTGCCAGCAGGCCCGGGACTAGCGGGCCTAGCTCCTACAATGAGCAGTTCTTC
CASRPGTSGPSSYNEQFF
>TRBJ2-7|TRBD1|TRBV4-1|few
TGCGCCAGCAGCCACGAACAGGGGGTACCCTACGAGCAGTACTTC
CASSHEQGVPYEQYF
>TRBJ2-3|TRBD2|TRBV6-5|NA
TGTGCCAGCAGTTACTCTAGCGGGGGGGCCACAGATACGCAGTATTTT
CASSYSSGGATDTQYF
>TRBJ1-4|NA|TRBV18|NA
TGTGCCAGCTCACCGGACAGTTATAATGAAAAACTGTTTTTT
CASSPDSYNEKLFF
>TRBJ2-1|NA|TRBV27|NA
TGTGCCAGCAGCACCCGACTAGTTTCACTCGGCAATGAGCAGTTCTTC
CASSTRLVSLGNEQFF
>TRBJ1-1|TRBD1|TRBV5-1|NA
TGCGCCAGCACCGTGTGGGACAGGGGTAACACTGAAGCTTTCTTT
CASTVWDRGNTEAFF
>TRBJ1-5|NA|TRBV11-2|NA
TGTGCCAGCTCCTGGGGCTATCCCAATCAGCCCCAGCATTTT
CASSWGYPNQPQHF
>TRBJ1-3|NA|TRBV30|few
TGTGCCTGGATGTCTATTGCCTCTGGAAACACCATATATTTT
CAWMSIASGNTIYF
>TRBJ2-7|TRBD1|TRBV27|NA
TGTGCCAGCAGTCCGGACAGGGGTGTAGAAGAGCAGTACTTC
CASSPDRGVEEQYF
>TRBJ1-2|TRBD1|TRBV4-1|once
TGCGCCAGCAGCACCGGGACAGACTATGGCTACACCTTC
CASSTGTDYGYTF
>TRBJ2-3|NA|TRBV2|once
TGTGCCAGCAGTGGGCCCGGGACTAGCACAGATACGCAGTATTTT
CASSGPGTSTDTQYF
>TRBJ2-1|TRBD1|TRBV24-1|NA
TGTGCCACCAGTGAGCCTACAGGGGGCGCGCGCAATGAGCAGTTCTTC
CATSEPTGGARNEQFF
>TRBJ2-1|NA|TRBV19|NA
TGTGCCAGTAGAGGGGCAGGGAATGAGCAGTTCTTC
CASRGAGNEQFF
>TRBJ2-2|NA|TRBV10-3|NA
TGTGCCATCGGGGAGGGAGGGACAGGGAACACCGGGGAGCTGTTTTTT
CAIGEGGTGNTGELFF
>TRBJ1-5|TRBD1|TRBV30|NA
TGTGCCTGGAGTCTTAGGGACAGGCGAAGCAATCAGCCCCAGCATTTT
CAWSLRDRRSNQPQHF
>TRBJ1-1|NA|TRBV9|NA
TGTGCCAGCAGCGCATTAAGGAGCACTGAAGCTTTCTTT
CASSALRSTEAFF
>TRBJ2-2|TRBD1|TRBV9|NA
TGTGCCAGCAGCGTATTGGGACAGGGTGTCACCGGGGAGCTGTTTTTT
CASSVLGQGVTGELFF
>TRBJ1-1|NA|TRBV5-5|few
TGTGCCAGCAGCTTGTCGGCCAGGGAGAACACTGAAGCTTTCTTT
CASSLSARENTEAFF
>TRBJ2-1|TRBD2|TRBV7-2|once
TGTGCCAGCAGCTTAGCGTTCAGGACTAGCGGGAGGAATGAGCAGTTCTTC
CASSLAFRTSGRNEQFF
>TRBJ1-2|NA|TRBV3-1/TRBV3-2|NA
TGTGCCAGCAGCTTAAACCCCGGACGGGGTTATGGCTACACCTTC
CASSLNPGRGYGYTF
>TRBJ2-1|NA|TRBV21-1|NA
TGTGCCAGCAGCAACCCTCCGGGGCAGTTCTTC
CASSNPPGQFF
>TRBJ1-1|TRBD1|TRBV12-5|NA
TGTGCTAGTGGGTCCCCCCTCCAAGACAGGGCTCTAATGAACACTGAAGCTTTCTTT
CASGSPLQDRALMNTEAFF
>TRBJ2-3|NA|TRBV18|NA
TGTGCCAGCTCACCAGGACAGAGGGGCCAGAGTACGCAGTATTTT
CASSPGQRGQSTQYF
>TRBJ2-4|NA|TRBV5-1|NA
TGCGCCAGCAGCTTGTACGGCGGGAATGCCAAAAACATTCAGTACTTC
CASSLYGGNAKNIQYF
>TRBJ1-2|NA|TRBV28|NA
TGTGCCAGCAGTAGGGGGACGACAGTGAACTATGGCTACACCTTC
CASSRGTTVNYGYTF
>TRBJ2-7|NA|TRBV11-1|once
TGTGCCAGCGGTGACAGCTACGAGCAGTACTTC
CASGDSYEQYF
>TRBJ2-6|NA|TRBV30|NA
TGTGCCTGGAGTGAAAAACAGTCTGGGGCCAACGTCCTGACTTTC
CAWSEKQSGANVLTF
>TRBJ1-2|TRBD1|TRBV27|NA
TGTGCCAGCAGTTTATCCGTGGACAGGGTATGGGGCTACACCTTC
CASSLSVDRVWGYTF
>TRBJ2-7|NA|TRBV6-6|few
TGTGCCAGCGTGCAACAGTCAGAAGCCTACGAGCAGTACTTC
CASVQQSEAYEQYF
>TRBJ1-1|NA|TRBV28|NA
TGTGCCAGCAGTCCACCGCAGGGGCCCCGTGACACTGAAGCTTTCTTT
CASSPPQGPRDTEAFF
>TRBJ2-3|TRBD2|TRBV4-3|NA
TGCGCCAGCAGCCTTCAAAAGGGAGCTAGCGGGGGGCTCGACACAGATACGCAGTATTTT
CASSLQKGASGGLDTDTQYF